These 29 T cell receptor beta chains originate from one sample sequenced in a study of shared clonotypes between healthy human individuals. Produced via immunoSEQ multiplex PCR; TCRdb's table is partial and in-frame only. The sample shows under 2.5 million clones, around 92% of them seen only once. Material: naive CD4+ T cells from PBMCs. Specified subset: CD45RA+ positively selected. These receptors originate from a man between 18 and 35 years old in good health. Some clones in this sample may be carry-over from other donors' samples.

The rearrangement links TRBV18 to TRBJ1-1; no clear D gene. V was pared by 4 bases and J by 1 base, with 7 bases between. Germline CDR1 is KGHSH and CDR2 is LQKENI. The CDR3 extends over 13 amino acids. The CDR3 coding sequence is TGTGCCAGCTCACAAGACCAGAACACTGAAGCTTTCTTT. Amino acid sequence: CASSQDQNTEAFF.

The gene calls are TRBV28 and TRBJ2-2; TRBD2 might be the D (6 bases). Trimming removed 6 bases at V and 6 bases at J, with 29 bases between. The CDR3 length is 19 residues. Germline V gene data show CDR1 as MDHEN and CDR2 as SYDVKM. As DNA, the CDR3 is TGTGCCAGCAGCCCCCTTTTGGGGGGAGGCACCGCTGGGGCCGGGGAGCTGTTTTTT. This encodes CASSPLLGGGTAGAGELFF.

This rearrangement joins TRBV18 to TRBJ2-7; 8 nucleotides align to TRBD2. The CDR3 length is 15 residues. Germline lookup yields CDR1 KGHSH and CDR2 LQKENI. V dropped 5 bases and J dropped 2; count of bases not matched to a gene: 8. CDR3 bases: TGTGCCAGCTCAGCCTCCGGGGGGGGCACCTACGAGCAGTACTTC. Protein product: CASSASGGGTYEQYF.

The chain has TRBV28 and TRBJ1-5, with a weak D call TRBD1 (6 bases). Germline lookup yields CDR1 MDHEN and CDR2 SYDVKM. The CDR3 consists of 15 residues. With 3 bases removed from V and 7 bases from J, the gap between germline ends came to 16 bases. CDR3 region: CASSFLGTPSQPQHF. CDR3 DNA sequence: TGTGCCAGCAGTTTCCTCGGGACACCGTCCCAGCCCCAGCATTTT.

Details on this clone: Other DNA sequences of this sample code for an identical CDR3. DNA for the CDR3: TGTGCCAGCAGATTGGACAGGGGCTACGAGCAGTACTTC. Its translation: CASRLDRGYEQYF. V gene TRBV28 combines with J gene TRBJ2-7; TRBD1 matches 9 bases. Trimming cost V 6 bases and J 3 bases; bases outside gene matches: 3. Per germline, CDR1 MDHEN and CDR2 SYDVKM. The CDR3 has 13 residues. The entire variable domain, with the rest obtained from reference TRBV28 and TRBJ2-7, is as follows: DVKVTQSSRYLVKRTGEKVFLECVQDMDHENMFWYRQDPGLGLRLIYFSYDVKMKEKGDIPEGYSVSREKKERFSLILESASTNQTSMYLCASRLDRGYEQYFGPGTRLTVT.

The CDR3 bases are TGTGCCATCAGTAGCGGGTTGGGTCGCCCCTACGAGCAGTACTTC. Translating gives CAISSGLGRPYEQYF. V is TRBV10-3 and J is TRBJ2-7; D is perhaps TRBD2 (6 bases). The CDR3 consists of 15 residues. Deletions cut 5 bases from V and 2 bases from J, with 16 bases between. In germline, CDR1 is ENHRY, CDR2 SYGVKD.

The chain recombines TRBV27 with TRBJ1-4, with TRBD1 identical over 7 bases. The V gene's germline CDR1 is MNHEY and CDR2 SMNVEV (reference sequence). This CDR3 region has 15 residues. The V and J ends lost 5 bases and 2 bases, in that order; junction bases with no gene match: 5. The CDR3: CASSPRGITNEKLFF. DNA of the CDR3: TGTGCCAGCAGTCCCAGGGGGATCACTAATGAAAAACTGTTTTTT. Complete variable domain (other parts from reference TRBV27 and TRBJ1-4): EAQVTQNPRYLITVTGKKLTVTCSQNMNHEYMSWYRQDPGLGLRQIYYSMNVEVTDKGDVPEGYKVSRKEKRNFPLILESPSPNQTSLYFCASSPRGITNEKLFFGSGTQLSVL.

This clone was seen a few times. The V call is TRBV12-5, the J call TRBJ1-1; 8 nucleotides align to TRBD1. The trim removed 1 base at V and 0 bases at J, leaving 1 base unmatched. The germline V gene has CDR1 LGHNT and CDR2 FRNRAP. CDR3 length equals 15 residues. CDR3 DNA sequence: TGTGCTAGTGGTTTGGGGACAGGGTTGAACACTGAAGCTTTCTTT. Its translation is CASGLGTGLNTEAFF.

The rearrangement uses TRBV5-5 and TRBJ2-1, with D possibly being TRBD2 (5 bases). Germline CDR1 and CDR2: SGHKS and YYEKEE (reference sequence). The CDR3 has 14 residues. Trimming left V 7 bases short and J 2 bases short, with 13 bases between. This chain's CDR3 is CASFPGKAYNEQFF. In DNA, the CDR3 is TGTGCCAGCTTCCCGGGGAAGGCCTACAATGAGCAGTTCTTC.

The chain carries TRBV5-6 and TRBJ2-1; 10 positions agree with TRBD2. Looked up from germline, CDR1 is SGHDT and CDR2 is YYEEEE. The CDR3 is 16 residues long. V gave up 1 base and J gave up 6 bases; unmatched junction bases: 7. The CDR3 DNA follows: TGTGCCAGCAGCTTGTATTCCAGCGGGAGGGGCAATGAGCAGTTCTTC. It codes for CASSLYSSGRGNEQFF.

The chain combines TRBV4-1 with TRBJ1-6; 9 bases agree with TRBD1. V shed 3 bases and J 5 bases; nucleotides not matched to a gene: 2. CDR1 and CDR2 from the germline V gene are MGHRA and YSYEKL. This CDR3 has 15 amino acids. CDR3 DNA: TGCGCCAGCAGCCAGTGGGACAGGGATAATTCACCCCTCCACTTT. It is translated as CASSQWDRDNSPLHF.

This chain joins TRBV2 and TRBJ1-5, with unresolved D. This CDR3 has 13 amino acids. V shed 5 bases and J shed 3 bases, with 8 bases lying between them. Germline-derived CDR1 and CDR2 are SNHLY and FYNNEI. The CDR3 here is CASSRRPNQPQHF. The CDR3, as DNA: TGTGCCAGCAGTCGGAGGCCCAATCAGCCCCAGCATTTT.

This clone was recorded once. Other DNA sequences within the sample encode an identical CDR3. This chain uses TRBV6-1 with TRBJ1-5; TRBD1 agrees at 9 bases. V trimming: 8 bases; J trimming: 4 bases; junction bases outside the gene matches: 6. This CDR3 comprises 14 residues. The V gene's germline CDR1 is MNHNS and CDR2 SASEGT. This CDR3 is CASRGQGGNQPQHF. CDR3 DNA sequence: TGTGCCAGCCGGGGACAGGGAGGAAATCAGCCCCAGCATTTT.

The J gene is TRBJ2-5, the V gene TRBV29-1; D is unclear. The CDR3 spans 14 residues. Germline-derived CDR1 and CDR2 are SQVTM and ANQGSEA. V was shortened by 6 bases and J by 4 bases, with 18 bases between the two germline ends. The DNA for the CDR3 is TGCAGCGTCTCACCCCAGGCCCCGGGAGAGACCCAGTACTTC. It is translated as CSVSPQAPGETQYF.

The V call is TRBV11-2, the J call TRBJ2-1, with 7 bases that match TRBD2. CDR1 is SGHAT and CDR2 is FQNNGV in the germline V gene. There are 17 residues in the CDR3. The junction had 6 bases not matched to a gene; V was cut back by 1 base and J by 0 bases. The CDR3 region has the DNA TGTGCCAGCAGCTTAGTGGGGGGAGGGAGCTCCTACAATGAGCAGTTCTTC. It encodes CASSLVGGGSSYNEQFF.

This clone occurred once. At the DNA level, this CDR3 is encoded by other sequences in the same sample as well. This chain uses TRBV5-4 with TRBJ2-5; TRBD1 matches at 8 bases. The germline gives CDR1 SGHNT, CDR2 YYREEE (reference sequence). Germline trimming cut 4 bases from V and 1 base from J; bases unmatched to any gene: 3. The CDR3 is 14 amino acids. Here the CDR3 reads CASSPTGGQETQYF. The CDR3 nucleotides are TGTGCCAGCAGCCCCACAGGGGGCCAAGAGACCCAGTACTTC.

V usage is TRBV5-1 and J usage is TRBJ2-1; possible D gene TRBD2, 6 bases. V was clipped by 1 base and J by 7 bases, with 12 bases between them. This CDR3 region has 14 residues. The germline V gene encodes CDR1 SGHRS and CDR2 YFSETQ. The CDR3 coding sequence is TGCGCCAGCAGCTTGATAGCAGGGAGGAATGAGCAGTTCTTC. It yields the protein CASSLIAGRNEQFF.

The chain links TRBV7-9 to TRBJ2-1; perhaps TRBD2 as D (6 bases). There are 13 residues in the CDR3. Trimming left V 0 bases short and J 15 bases short, with 15 bases between. Germline lookup yields CDR1 SEHNR and CDR2 FQNEAQ (reference sequence). DNA for the CDR3: TGTGCCAGCAGCTTAGCCATGGCTAGCGATCCGTTCTTC. Its protein product is CASSLAMASDPFF.

This sequence joins TRBV30 and TRBJ2-1; D unclear. Trimming removed 0 bases at V and 0 bases at J, with 21 bases between. This CDR3 is 19 amino acids long. CDR1 and CDR2 from the germline V gene are GTSNPN and SVGIG (reference sequence). CDR3: CAWSVRGFWAASSYNEQFF. The CDR3 nucleotides read TGTGCCTGGAGTGTACGAGGTTTTTGGGCAGCTAGCTCCTACAATGAGCAGTTCTTC.

The rearrangement joins TRBV6-6 to TRBJ1-3; no firm D call. Trimming shortened V by 8 bases and J by 0 bases, and 8 bases separated the two germline ends. The CDR3 is 13 residues long. CDR1 MNHNY and CDR2 SVGAGI come from the germline V gene (reference sequence). CDR3 residues: CASGDFSGNTIYF. Written as DNA, the CDR3 is TGTGCCAGCGGGGATTTCTCTGGAAACACCATATATTTT.

Points on this clone: Other nucleotide sequences in the sample specify the same CDR3. This chain links TRBV5-1 with TRBJ1-1; D gene unclear. CDR3 length equals 11 residues. CDR1 is SGHRS, CDR2 YFSETQ, per germline. Trimming removed 0 bases at V and 8 bases at J, with 5 bases between. The CDR3, as DNA: TGCGCCAGCAGCTTGGGGGGAGAAGCTTTCTTT. Residues: CASSLGGEAFF. The complete variable domain, with remaining parts taken from reference TRBV5-1 and TRBJ1-1, reads KAGVTQTPRYLIKTRGQQVTLSCSPISGHRSVSWYQQTPGQGLQFLFEYFSETQRNKGNFPGRFSGRQFSNSRSEMNVSTLELGDSALYLCASSLGGEAFFGQGTRLTVV.

The V gene is TRBV7-2, the J gene TRBJ2-5; 8 positions match TRBD2. The junction had 8 bases not matched to a gene; V was cut back by 1 base and J by 4 bases. The CDR3 runs 16 residues. Germline values: CDR1 SGHTA, CDR2 FQGNSA. For the CDR3, the DNA is TGTGCCAGCAGCTTAGTCCCTAGCGGGTGGGGAGAGACCCAGTACTTC. Protein sequence: CASSLVPSGWGETQYF. Full variable domain (outside the CDR3, taken from reference TRBV7-2 and TRBJ2-5): GAGVSQSPSNKVTEKGKDVELRCDPISGHTALYWYRQSLGQGLEFLIYFQGNSAPDKSGLPSDRFSAERTGGSVSTLTIQRTQQEDSAVYLCASSLVPSGWGETQYFGPGTRLLVL.

The chain carries TRBV18 and TRBJ1-5; the D gene is possibly TRBD1 (5 bases). This CDR3 has 15 residues. The germline V and J ends were trimmed by 4 bases and 0 bases, with 10 bases remaining between them. Germline V gives CDR1 KGHSH, CDR2 LQKENI. CDR3 nucleotide sequence: TGTGCCAGCTCACAACGGGACGGTAGCAATCAGCCCCAGCATTTT. Protein product: CASSQRDGSNQPQHF.

In the case of this clone: Other DNA sequences in the same sample also yield this CDR3. The chain is built from TRBV5-1 and TRBJ1-5, with TRBD1 matching 8 bases. Germline CDR1 SGHRS, CDR2 YFSETQ. The CDR3 runs 15 residues. Trimming took 4 bases from V and 4 from J; bases not matched to a gene: 7. CDR3 region: CASSPSGQGNQPQHF. Here the CDR3 DNA reads TGCGCCAGCAGCCCATCTGGACAGGGTAATCAGCCCCAGCATTTT.

The gene calls are TRBV5-3 and TRBJ2-5; D assignment may be TRBD1 or TRBD2 (5 bases each). TRBV5-3 is treated as an ORF (open reading frame) with a function not yet certain. The CDR3 covers 19 residues. V was clipped by 4 bases and J by 7 bases, with 32 bases between them. The CDR3 region is CARSGFFRQGRPEGPTQYF. The DNA of the CDR3 is TGTGCCAGAAGCGGGTTTTTTCGGCAGGGCAGACCCGAGGGCCCGACCCAGTACTTC.

For this clone: Other DNA sequences in the sample encode the same CDR3. CDR3 protein: CASSLGQGAGETQYF. The CDR3 DNA follows: TGCGCCAGCAGCTTGGGGCAGGGGGCGGGCGAGACCCAGTACTTC. V gene TRBV5-1 combines with J gene TRBJ2-5; 8 bases match TRBD1. In germline, CDR1 is SGHRS, CDR2 YFSETQ. This CDR3 is built from 15 residues. V trimming: 0 bases; J trimming: 5 bases; junction bases outside the gene matches: 6.

The chain joins TRBV5-1 to TRBJ2-5, with 10 bases lining up with TRBD1. V lost 6 bases, J lost 3 bases, and 8 bases stayed unmatched. The CDR3 loop spans 15 amino acids. Germline CDR1 and CDR2: SGHRS and YFSETQ. CDR3 region: CASNQKDRGEETQYF. CDR3 DNA sequence: TGCGCCAGCAATCAAAAGGACAGGGGGGAAGAGACCCAGTACTTC.

The rearrangement links TRBV7-9 to TRBJ1-5; D may be TRBD1 (6 bases). V lost 10 bases, J lost 1 base, and 14 bases lay in between. The CDR3 sequence is 14 residues long. CDR1 and CDR2 from the germline V gene are SEHNR and FQNEAQ (reference sequence). The chain's CDR3 is CANRSGQSNQPQHF. CDR3 sequence (DNA): TGTGCCAACCGTTCAGGACAGAGCAATCAGCCCCAGCATTTT. Filled out from reference TRBV7-9 and TRBJ1-5, the complete variable domain reads DTGVSQNPRHKITKRGQNVTFRCDPISEHNRLYWYRQTLGQGPEFLTYFQNEAQLEKSRLLSDRFSAERPKGSFSTLEIQRTEQGDSAMYLCANRSGQSNQPQHFGDGTRLSIL.

Points on this clone: The sample holds other DNA sequences that translate to the same CDR3. This chain connects TRBV10-3 to TRBJ1-2; tentatively, D is TRBD1 (6 bases). V was clipped by 6 bases and J by 4 bases, with 12 bases between them. There are 13 residues in the CDR3. Germline-derived CDR1 and CDR2 are ENHRY and SYGVKD. Here the CDR3 reads CAISVDRTYGYTF. CDR3 DNA: TGTGCCATCAGCGTTGACAGGACCTATGGCTACACCTTC.